This T cell receptor beta chain stems from a study of blood T cell repertoires in COVID-19. At the level of the study: Donors in the United States, Italy and Spain gave samples during acute or convalescent COVID-19.

In the original analysis: Quantification of nucleated cells was approximated via reference gene primer amplification. Sequencing used immunoSEQ multiplex PCR; TCRdb keeps in-frame clones, though not all of them. Clone size and V and J calls were adopted from that table, with D and trimming inferred from the DNA. The sample consists of 250,000 to 300,000 clones, 81% of them appearing once. Sequencing used peripheral blood. This TCR came from a woman aged 60-70 years with active or convalescent COVID-19.

The CDR3 sequence is CASSPDGEGSGYTF. The CDR3 DNA reads TGTGCCAGCAGCCCGGACGGGGAAGGCTCTGGCTACACCTTC. V usage is TRBV6-5 and J usage is TRBJ1-2, with D unclear. CDR1 and CDR2 (germline): MNHEY, SVGAGI. The CDR3 loop spans 14 amino acids. Trimming cost V 6 bases and J 7 bases, with 18 bases left between them.